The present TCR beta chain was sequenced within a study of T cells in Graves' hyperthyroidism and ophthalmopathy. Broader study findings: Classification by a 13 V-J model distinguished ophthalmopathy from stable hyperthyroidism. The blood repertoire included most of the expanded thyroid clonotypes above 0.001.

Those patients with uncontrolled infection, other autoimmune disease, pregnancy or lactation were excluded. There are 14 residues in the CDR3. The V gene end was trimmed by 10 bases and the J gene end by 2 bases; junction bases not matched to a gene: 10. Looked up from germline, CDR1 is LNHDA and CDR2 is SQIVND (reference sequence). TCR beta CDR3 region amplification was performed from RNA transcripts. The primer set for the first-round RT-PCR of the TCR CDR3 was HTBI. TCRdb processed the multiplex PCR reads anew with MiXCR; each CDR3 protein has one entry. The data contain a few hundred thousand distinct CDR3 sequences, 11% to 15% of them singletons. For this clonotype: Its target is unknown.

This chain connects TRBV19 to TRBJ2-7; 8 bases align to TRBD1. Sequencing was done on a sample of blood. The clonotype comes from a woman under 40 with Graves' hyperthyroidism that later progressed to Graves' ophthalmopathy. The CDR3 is CATTHRDRTYEQYF. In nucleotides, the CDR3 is TGTGCCACCACCCACCGGGACAGGACCTACGAGCAGTACTTC.